This is a list of T cell receptor beta chains from one sample in a study of blood T cell repertoires in COVID-19. TCRdb's copy holds only in-frame clones and misses some; the assay was immunoSEQ multiplex PCR. The sample holds around 50,000 clones, 87% seen once. The sample consisted of peripheral blood. The receptors here all came from a man over 45 with active COVID-19. CDR3s include the opening cysteine and the closing phenylalanine or tryptophan. A D gene is named only where the DNA matches it firmly. Expanded clones are given a class, and other clones once, few, many or no size at all.

D gene,J gene,V gene,clone size,CDR3 DNA,CDR3 protein
NA,TRBJ1-2,TRBV28,NA,TGTGCCAGCAGTTTAGTACCGGGTGGCTACACCTTC,CASSLVPGGYTF
NA,TRBJ2-5,TRBV20-1,once,TGCAGTGCTAGTAAACGTCAGCAAGAGACCCAGTACTTC,CSASKRQQETQYF
NA,TRBJ1-1,TRBV28,once,TGTGCCAGCAACCTCGGGGGAATCGGTGAAGCTTTCTTT,CASNLGGIGEAFF
NA,TRBJ2-1,TRBV4-3,NA,TGCGCCAGCAGCCAAGACGGGGACTGGAGGAATGAGCAGTTCTTC,CASSQDGDWRNEQFF
NA,TRBJ2-5,TRBV11-2,once,TGTGCCAGCAGCCCTCGACTCGCGAAAGAGACCCAGTACTTC,CASSPRLAKETQYF
NA,TRBJ2-7,TRBV18,NA,TGTGCCAGCTCCCTCGCAGGCTCCTACGAGCAATACTTC,CASSLAGSYEQYF
TRBD1,TRBJ1-2,TRBV10-3,NA,TGTGCCATCAGTGAGTCAGGGGGCGGTAGAGGCTACACCTTC,CAISESGGGRGYTF
NA,TRBJ2-5,TRBV5-5,NA,TGTGCCAGCAGCTACTACGAACGAGAGACCCAGTACTTC,CASSYYERETQYF
NA,TRBJ1-3,TRBV9,NA,TGTGCCAGCAGCTCATCGGGAGGGCACTCAAACACCATATATTTT,CASSSSGGHSNTIYF
TRBD1,TRBJ2-7,TRBV6-2/TRBV6-3,once,TGTGCCAGCAGTTTACAGGGGGCCAGCTCCTACGAGCAGTACTTC,CASSLQGASSYEQYF
TRBD1,TRBJ1-2,TRBV6-4,NA,TGTGCCAGCCGGGACAGCGCCTATGGCTACACCTTC,CASRDSAYGYTF
TRBD1,TRBJ2-7,TRBV3-1/TRBV3-2,many,TGTGCCAGCAGCTCATTCTATGCCGGGACAGGCACCTACGAGCAGTACTTC,CASSSFYAGTGTYEQYF
NA,TRBJ2-7,TRBV19,once,TGTGCCAGTAGTATCAGGGTGGGTTGGATTGAGCAGTACTTC,CASSIRVGWIEQYF
NA,TRBJ1-3,TRBV12-3/TRBV12-4,NA,TGTGCCAGCAGTACCGACAATGGAAACACCATATATTTT,CASSTDNGNTIYF
NA,TRBJ1-1,TRBV18,NA,TGTGCCAGCTCACTAAGTGAGGGCACTGAAGCTTTCTTT,CASSLSEGTEAFF
NA,TRBJ1-2,TRBV5-6,NA,TGTGCCAGCAGCTTGGCACCCCGGCCAGGGCTATATGGCTACACCTTC,CASSLAPRPGLYGYTF
NA,TRBJ2-1,TRBV15,NA,TGTGCCACCAGCAGAGACAGGATTTCCTACAATGAGCAGTTCTTC,CATSRDRISYNEQFF
TRBD1,TRBJ1-1,TRBV7-2,NA,TGTGCCAGCAGGCCACAGGGGCTGGACACTGAAGCTTTCTTT,CASRPQGLDTEAFF
NA,TRBJ2-7,TRBV6-5,NA,TGTGCCAGCAACGGTCCATCACAGGGAACCCTCGAGCAGTACTTC,CASNGPSQGTLEQYF
NA,TRBJ1-4,TRBV12-3/TRBV12-4,NA,TGTGCCAGCACGGGGGCAACTAATGAAAAACTGTTTTTT,CASTGATNEKLFF
TRBD2,TRBJ2-1,TRBV7-3,few,TGTGCCAGCAGCCCGTTGACTAGCGGGGGACGAAATGAGCAGTTCTTC,CASSPLTSGGRNEQFF
NA,TRBJ2-7,TRBV5-1,NA,TGCGCCAGCAGCCAGACAGCCGGGGCGCGGGACTACGAGCAGTACTTC,CASSQTAGARDYEQYF
NA,TRBJ1-3,TRBV6-1,few,TGTGCCAGCAGTGCTTTTGGACAAAACTCTGGAAACACCATATATTTT,CASSAFGQNSGNTIYF